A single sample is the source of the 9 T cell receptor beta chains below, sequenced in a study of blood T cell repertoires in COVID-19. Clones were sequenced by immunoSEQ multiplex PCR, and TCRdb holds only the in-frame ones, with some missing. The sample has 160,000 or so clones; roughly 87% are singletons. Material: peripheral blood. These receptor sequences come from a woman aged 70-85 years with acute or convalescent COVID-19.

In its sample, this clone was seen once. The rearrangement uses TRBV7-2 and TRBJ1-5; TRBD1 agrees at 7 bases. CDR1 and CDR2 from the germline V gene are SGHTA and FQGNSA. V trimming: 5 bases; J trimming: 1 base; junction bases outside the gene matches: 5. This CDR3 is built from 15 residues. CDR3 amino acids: CASSQQGTSNQPQHF. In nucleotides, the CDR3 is TGTGCCAGCAGCCAACAGGGGACAAGCAATCAGCCCCAGCATTTT.

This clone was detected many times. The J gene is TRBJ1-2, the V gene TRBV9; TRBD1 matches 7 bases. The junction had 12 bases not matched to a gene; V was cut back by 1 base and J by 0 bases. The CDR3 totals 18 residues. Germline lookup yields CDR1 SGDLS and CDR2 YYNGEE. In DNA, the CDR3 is TGTGCCAGCAGCGTATCCATCAGGACAGACAGGGCTAACTATGGCTACACCTTC. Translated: CASSVSIRTDRANYGYTF.

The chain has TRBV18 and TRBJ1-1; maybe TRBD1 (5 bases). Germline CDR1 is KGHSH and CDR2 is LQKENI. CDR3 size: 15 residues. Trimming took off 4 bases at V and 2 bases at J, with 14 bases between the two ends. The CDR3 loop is CASSLQVGRNTEAFF. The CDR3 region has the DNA TGTGCCAGCTCACTACAGGTGGGCAGAAACACTGAAGCTTTCTTT.

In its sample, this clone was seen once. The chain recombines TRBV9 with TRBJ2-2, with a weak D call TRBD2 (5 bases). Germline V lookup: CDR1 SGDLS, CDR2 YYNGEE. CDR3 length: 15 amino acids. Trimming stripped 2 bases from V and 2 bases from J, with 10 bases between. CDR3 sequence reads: CASSVASSNTGELFF. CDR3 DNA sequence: TGTGCCAGCAGCGTGGCTAGCTCAAACACCGGGGAGCTGTTTTTT.

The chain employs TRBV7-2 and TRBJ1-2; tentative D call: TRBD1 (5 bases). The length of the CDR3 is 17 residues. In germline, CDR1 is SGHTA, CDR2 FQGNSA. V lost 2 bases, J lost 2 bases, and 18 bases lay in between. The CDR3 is CASSLYAGLDGNYGYTF. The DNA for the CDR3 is TGTGCCAGCAGCTTATATGCAGGGCTCGACGGAAACTATGGCTACACCTTC.

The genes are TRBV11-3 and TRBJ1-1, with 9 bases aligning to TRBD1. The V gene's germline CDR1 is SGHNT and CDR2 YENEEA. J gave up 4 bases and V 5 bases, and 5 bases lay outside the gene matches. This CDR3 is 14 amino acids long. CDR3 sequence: CASSPGTGSTEAFF. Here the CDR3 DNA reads TGTGCCAGCAGCCCCGGGACAGGGAGCACTGAAGCTTTCTTT.

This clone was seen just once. CDR3: CASRWTGKHEKLFF. In nucleotides, the CDR3 is TGTGCCAGCAGATGGACAGGGAAGCATGAAAAACTGTTTTTT. The V gene is TRBV6-5, the J gene TRBJ1-4, with 8 nucleotides matching TRBD1. The V and J ends lost 6 bases and 6 bases, in that order; junction bases with no gene match: 6. In germline, CDR1 is MNHEY, CDR2 SVGAGI. This CDR3 has 14 amino acids.

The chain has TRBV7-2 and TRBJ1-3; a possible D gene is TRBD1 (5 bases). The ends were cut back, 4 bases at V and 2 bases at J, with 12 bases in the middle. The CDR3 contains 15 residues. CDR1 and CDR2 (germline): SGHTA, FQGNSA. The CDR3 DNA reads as TGTGCCAGCAGCTCCTCCGGGGGGGCTGGAAACACCATATATTTT. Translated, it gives CASSSSGGAGNTIYF.

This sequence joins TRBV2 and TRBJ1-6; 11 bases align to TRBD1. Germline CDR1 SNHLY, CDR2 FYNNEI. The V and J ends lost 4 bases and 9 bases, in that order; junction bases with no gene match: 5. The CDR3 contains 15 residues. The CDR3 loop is CASSVGTGGGSPLHF. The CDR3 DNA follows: TGTGCCAGCAGTGTCGGGACAGGGGGAGGTTCACCCCTCCACTTT.